This passage covers 6 T cell receptor beta chains from one sample sequenced in a study of blood T cell repertoires in COVID-19. The table came from immunoSEQ multiplex PCR; TCRdb's copy has only in-frame clones and leaves some out. Here the sample spans about 100,000 clones, approximately 85% being singletons. The source material was peripheral blood. Every receptor here comes from a woman older than 75 with active or convalescent COVID-19.

The V call is TRBV5-1, the J call TRBJ2-7; 13 bases agree with TRBD2. Germline V gene lookup returns CDR1 SGHRS and CDR2 YFSETQ. The CDR3 covers 14 residues. With V trimmed by 3 bases and J by 4 bases, 1 base remained unmatched. Here the CDR3 reads CASSWTSGSYEQYF. CDR3 sequence (DNA): TGCGCCAGCAGCTGGACTAGCGGGAGTTACGAGCAGTACTTC.

This sequence joins TRBV30 and TRBJ1-5; possible D gene TRBD1, 6 bases. V was cut by 3 bases and J by 2 bases, with 14 bases left in between. The germline CDR1 and CDR2 sequences are GTSNPN and SVGIG (reference sequence). This CDR3 region has 15 residues. The CDR3 nucleotides are TGTGCCTGGAGCGAACAGGGTAGGGGCAATCAGCCCCAGCATTTT. It yields the protein CAWSEQGRGNQPQHF.

This clone was counted a single time. The V call is TRBV19, the J call TRBJ1-2; D is possibly TRBD1 (5 bases). Deletions cut 4 bases from V and 1 base from J, with 16 bases between. Germline assignment: CDR1 LNHDA and CDR2 SQIVND (reference sequence). CDR3 length: 16 amino acids. DNA of the CDR3: TGTGCCAGTAGTAGGGGACCGGGACTAAATAACTATGGCTACACCTTC. Translation gives CASSRGPGLNNYGYTF.

The rearrangement links TRBV7-3 to TRBJ1-1, with TRBD1 as a possible D gene (6 bases). Between the trimmed V and J ends, which lost 3 bases and 1 base, there was a span of 9 bases. The CDR3 has 14 amino acids. Germline V gene lookup returns CDR1 SGHTA and CDR2 FQGTGA. The CDR3 nucleotides read TGTGCCAGCAGCTTGGGACACGCGAACACTGAAGCTTTCTTT. Residues: CASSLGHANTEAFF.

The chain recombines TRBV5-1 with TRBJ2-1; 7 bases fit TRBD2. V dropped 2 bases and J dropped 1; count of bases not matched to a gene: 9. Germline assignment: CDR1 SGHRS and CDR2 YFSETQ. This CDR3 is 17 amino acids long. CDR3 sequence reads: CASSLLARGGSYNEQFF. For the CDR3, the DNA is TGCGCCAGCAGCTTACTAGCGAGGGGAGGATCCTACAATGAGCAGTTCTTC.

The chain recombines TRBV19 with TRBJ2-1; 15 bases line up with TRBD2. The CDR3 consists of 14 residues. J lost 9 bases, V lost 4 bases, and 1 base had no gene match. The germline CDR1 and CDR2 sequences are LNHDA and SQIVND (reference sequence). CDR3 sequence reads: CASSRGLAGGEQFF. CDR3 bases: TGTGCCAGTAGTAGGGGACTAGCGGGAGGTGAGCAGTTCTTC.